Below, 31 T cell receptor beta chains from the same sample are listed, as sequenced in a study of blood T cell repertoires in COVID-19. Here immunoSEQ multiplex PCR was the method, and the copy in TCRdb shows in-frame clones only, minus some. The sample holds about 75,000 clones, around nine tenths seen once. Sample: peripheral blood. These receptors were taken from an elderly man with COVID-19, enrolled during active disease.

The genes are TRBV6-5 and TRBJ2-7, with 9 bases matching TRBD1. Germline-derived CDR1 and CDR2 are MNHEY and SVGAGI. The CDR3 contains 13 residues. With V trimmed by 6 bases and J by 0 bases, 0 bases remained unmatched. CDR3 sequence reads: CASRTGGSYEQYF. The CDR3 nucleotides read TGTGCCAGCAGGACAGGGGGCTCCTACGAGCAGTACTTC.

The chain is built from TRBV19 and TRBJ2-1; D may be TRBD1 (5 bases). Deletions cut 1 base from V and 5 bases from J, with 12 bases between. The CDR3 length is 15 residues. The germline V gene encodes CDR1 LNHDA and CDR2 SQIVND (reference sequence). The CDR3, as DNA: TGTGCCAGTAGTATAGGCCAGGGTACAGACAATGAGCAGTTCTTC. Residues: CASSIGQGTDNEQFF.

This clone was recorded a few times. J is TRBJ2-5 and V is TRBV5-1; perhaps TRBD1 as D (5 bases). V was clipped by 0 bases and J by 2 bases, with 5 bases between them. The CDR3 has 13 amino acids. The germline CDR1 and CDR2 sequences are SGHRS and YFSETQ. The CDR3 nucleotides read TGCGCCAGCAGCTTGGGACAGCAAGAGACCCAGTACTTC. Encoded protein: CASSLGQQETQYF.

The genes are TRBV4-2 and TRBJ2-7; 8 bases fit TRBD1. CDR3 length equals 14 residues. CDR1 LGHNA and CDR2 YNFKEQ come from the germline V gene. Trimming at V came to 1 base and at J to 7 bases, leaving 6 bases not matched to a gene. The chain's CDR3 is CASSQAGGAEEQYF. CDR3 DNA: TGTGCCAGCAGCCAAGCAGGGGGCGCGGAGGAGCAGTACTTC.

This chain uses TRBV10-3 with TRBJ1-1, with 7 bases that match TRBD1. CDR3 size: 14 residues. The germline gives CDR1 ENHRY, CDR2 SYGVKD. V was pared by 3 bases and J by 7 bases, with 8 bases of the junction left unmatched. DNA of the CDR3: TGTGCCATCAGTGAAGTGCCAGGGGGACTTGAAGCTTTCTTT. Encoded protein: CAISEVPGGLEAFF.

CDR3 loop: CASSEETVNTEAFF. In DNA, the CDR3 is TGTGCCAGCAGTGAAGAGACAGTGAACACTGAAGCTTTCTTT. This chain connects TRBV2 to TRBJ1-1; tentatively, D is TRBD1 (5 bases). The CDR3 is made up of 14 amino acids. V lost 1 base and J lost 0, with 6 bases in between. Per germline, CDR1 SNHLY and CDR2 FYNNEI.

The chain is built from TRBV5-4 and TRBJ1-3, with D possibly being TRBD1 (6 bases). CDR1 is SGHNT and CDR2 is YYREEE in the germline V gene (reference sequence). Trimming removed 0 bases from V and 4 bases from J, with 17 bases in between. CDR3 size: 17 residues. The CDR3 DNA reads as TGTGCCAGCAGCTTGGGGCGGGGGCTGGGGGCCGGAAACACCATATATTTT. Protein sequence: CASSLGRGLGAGNTIYF.

The rearrangement joins TRBV6-1 to TRBJ1-2, with TRBD1 matching 7 bases. Trimming cost V 2 bases and J 5 bases; bases outside gene matches: 5. The length of the CDR3 is 14 residues. Germline assignment: CDR1 MNHNS and CDR2 SASEGT. CDR3 nucleotide sequence: TGTGCCAGCAGTGAAATGGGGGGACAGTATGGCTACACCTTC. Encoded protein: CASSEMGGQYGYTF.

The table lists this clone with a count of one. The chain couples TRBV10-3 to TRBJ1-6, with 8 positions matching TRBD1. Germline V CDR1 and CDR2: ENHRY, SYGVKD. The V and J ends lost 3 bases and 8 bases, in that order; junction bases with no gene match: 6. The CDR3 consists of 15 residues. CDR3 DNA sequence: TGTGCCATCAGTGAATCAGGGGGCTTAGATTCACCCCTCCACTTT. This codes for CAISESGGLDSPLHF.

The chain is built from TRBV4-3 and TRBJ1-4; D ambiguous. Looked up from germline, CDR1 is LGHNA and CDR2 is YSLEER. The CDR3 spans 17 residues. Trimming removed 0 bases at V and 11 bases at J, with 22 bases between. The CDR3 protein is CASSQDISSIRLQKLFF. The CDR3 region has the DNA TGCGCCAGCAGCCAAGACATATCGTCTATTCGACTGCAGAAACTGTTTTTT.

DNA of the CDR3: TGTGCCACCCAGGGGACAACTCGTAATGAAAAACTGTTTTTT. This encodes CATQGTTRNEKLFF. The chain links TRBV6-5 to TRBJ1-4; possible D gene TRBD1, 6 bases. Trimming took 10 bases from V and 4 from J, leaving 16 bases between them. The CDR3 is made up of 14 amino acids. From germline, CDR1 is MNHEY and CDR2 SVGAGI.

This clone was counted once. The V and J genes are TRBV6-6 and TRBJ1-2; unclear D gene. V lost 6 bases, J lost 5 bases, and 7 bases lay in between. The CDR3 runs to 11 residues. CDR1 MNHNY and CDR2 SVGAGI come from the germline V gene (reference sequence). The CDR3: CASRDWYGYTF. The CDR3 bases are TGTGCCAGCAGAGACTGGTATGGCTACACCTTC.

V gene TRBV6-5 combines with J gene TRBJ1-1; 8 bases line up with TRBD1. Germline V CDR1 and CDR2: MNHEY, SVGAGI. This CDR3 contains 13 residues. The V and J ends lost 6 bases and 7 bases, in that order; junction bases with no gene match: 7. CDR3 sequence (DNA): TGTGCCAGCAGGCGGACAGGGAGGGATGAAGCTTTCTTT. It yields the protein CASRRTGRDEAFF.

This chain joins TRBV19 and TRBJ1-1; D is unresolved. Trimming stripped 5 bases from V and 1 base from J, with 11 bases between. CDR1 and CDR2 from the germline V gene are LNHDA and SQIVND (reference sequence). The length of the CDR3 is 14 residues. CDR3 protein: CASSFGGRNTEAFF. CDR3 coding DNA: TGTGCCAGTAGTTTTGGAGGACGGAACACTGAAGCTTTCTTT.

Remarks on this clone: This same CDR3 is encoded by further DNA sequences in the sample. This chain uses TRBV19 with TRBJ2-3; D not resolved. The V and J ends lost 3 bases and 2 bases respectively, with 3 bases between them. The CDR3 extends over 12 amino acids. Germline V CDR1 and CDR2: LNHDA, SQIVND (reference sequence). The CDR3 DNA reads TGTGCCAGTAGTATTAACACAGATACGCAGTATTTT. As protein: CASSINTDTQYF.

This clone was recorded once. This sequence joins TRBV6-2 or TRBV6-3 and TRBJ1-2, with 7 bases that match TRBD1. CDR3 length equals 15 residues. Trimming removed 0 bases from V and 4 bases from J; junction bases left unmatched: 5. CDR1 MNHEY and CDR2 SVGEGT come from the germline V gene. The CDR3 DNA follows: TGTGCCAGCAGTTACTCGCCAGGGGGGCTCTATGGCTACACCTTC. Encoded protein: CASSYSPGGLYGYTF.

V is TRBV28 and J is TRBJ2-3; 13 nucleotides agree with TRBD2. Germline CDR1 is MDHEN and CDR2 is SYDVKM. This CDR3 spans 16 amino acids. J lost 5 bases, V lost 3 bases, and 5 bases had no gene match. CDR3 in amino acids: CASSFRTSGGVDTQYF. For the CDR3, the DNA is TGTGCCAGCAGTTTCCGGACTAGCGGGGGAGTAGATACGCAGTATTTT. The full variable domain, with the rest looked up from reference TRBV28 and TRBJ2-3, is DVKVTQSSRYLVKRTGEKVFLECVQDMDHENMFWYRQDPGLGLRLIYFSYDVKMKEKGDIPEGYSVSREKKERFSLILESASTNQTSMYLCASSFRTSGGVDTQYFGPGTRLTVL.

The chain carries TRBV5-1 and TRBJ2-2; 11 bases map to TRBD2. J was trimmed by 4 bases and V by 2 bases; bases with no gene match: 10. This CDR3 spans 18 amino acids. Germline CDR1 and CDR2: SGHRS and YFSETQ. Written as DNA, the CDR3 is TGCGCCAGCAGCTTCCTAGCGGGGGGCCGGAGGGGCACCGGGGAGCTGTTTTTT. Residues: CASSFLAGGRRGTGELFF.

The chain recombines TRBV2 with TRBJ1-4; 8 bases match TRBD1. CDR1 is SNHLY, CDR2 FYNNEI, per germline. V lost 1 base to trimming and J lost 5 bases; unmatched junction nucleotides: 0. This CDR3 is built from 14 residues. Here the CDR3 DNA reads TGTGCCAGCAGTGAAGGGACAGGGAATGAAAAACTGTTTTTT. This codes for CASSEGTGNEKLFF. The complete variable domain, with remaining parts taken from reference TRBV2 and TRBJ1-4, reads EPEVTQTPSHQVTQMGQEVILRCVPISNHLYFYWYRQILGQKVEFLVSFYNNEISEKSEIFDDQFSVERPDGSNFTLKIRSTKLEDSAMYFCASSEGTGNEKLFFGSGTQLSVL.

The chain uses TRBV4-1 and TRBJ2-2, with TRBD2 matching over 10 bases. The CDR3 extends over 17 amino acids. Germline-derived CDR1 and CDR2 are MGHRA and YSYEKL. Trimming cost V 0 bases and J 5 bases; bases outside gene matches: 6. Here the CDR3 reads CASSQESGRAGTGELFF. The DNA of the CDR3 is TGCGCCAGCAGCCAAGAGAGCGGGAGGGCGGGGACCGGGGAGCTGTTTTTT.

The chain links TRBV28 to TRBJ1-2, with a weak D call TRBD1 (5 bases). The V gene's germline CDR1 is MDHEN and CDR2 SYDVKM. This CDR3 contains 13 residues. Trimming removed 2 bases at V and 6 bases at J, with 10 bases between. CDR3 in DNA: TGTGCCAGCAGTTTAGACAGCCTCCATGGCTACACCTTC. Translated, it gives CASSLDSLHGYTF.

A single count supports this clone. The gene calls are TRBV14 and TRBJ2-7; D gene unclear. The germline V gene encodes CDR1 SGHDN and CDR2 FVKESK. The CDR3 extends over 15 amino acids. V lost 0 bases and J 6 bases, leaving 15 bases between the germline ends. In DNA, the CDR3 is TGTGCCAGCAGCCAAGATTCCGGTTGGAGTCGCGAGCAGTACTTC. This sequence encodes CASSQDSGWSREQYF.

The V and J genes are TRBV12-5 and TRBJ2-5; 8 bases agree with TRBD1. This CDR3 has 15 amino acids. CDR1 LGHNT and CDR2 FRNRAP come from the germline V gene. The J segment lost 2 bases and the V segment lost 5 bases, leaving 7 bases of the junction unmatched. The CDR3: CASGPPGTGQETQYF. CDR3 DNA sequence: TGTGCTAGTGGTCCTCCCGGGACAGGTCAAGAGACCCAGTACTTC.

This clone was detected only once. The CDR3 spells CASSLTNRVTEAFF. DNA for the CDR3: TGTGCCAGCAGCTTGACCAACCGCGTCACTGAAGCTTTCTTT. V and J are TRBV5-6 and TRBJ1-1, with D uncertain. The germline V gene encodes CDR1 SGHDT and CDR2 YYEEEE. V was trimmed by 1 base and J by 4 bases, leaving 11 bases between them. This CDR3 spans 14 amino acids.

The chain employs TRBV27 and TRBJ2-1, with 7 nucleotides matching TRBD1. The germline V gene encodes CDR1 MNHEY and CDR2 SMNVEV (reference sequence). The CDR3 runs 14 residues. V lost 5 bases and J lost 15; bases outside the gene matches: 16. CDR3 protein: CASSLGTEQSARFF. The CDR3 coding sequence is TGTGCCAGCAGTCTAGGGACAGAGCAGTCTGCGAGGTTCTTC.

V is TRBV19 and J is TRBJ2-3; 9 bases are shared with TRBD1. Germline V gene data show CDR1 as LNHDA and CDR2 as SQIVND (reference sequence). The CDR3 spans 15 residues. With V trimmed by 3 bases and J by 4 bases, 5 bases remained unmatched. CDR3: CASSIRGQGADTQYF. In nucleotides, the CDR3 is TGTGCCAGTAGTATTAGGGGACAGGGCGCAGATACGCAGTATTTT.

The chain employs TRBV9 and TRBJ2-1, with 9 bases lining up with TRBD1. The germline CDR1 and CDR2 sequences are SGDLS and YYNGEE. V lost 4 bases, J lost 6 bases, and 5 bases stayed unmatched. This CDR3 region has 14 residues. Here the CDR3 reads CASSFGQGLNEQFF. The CDR3 DNA sequence: TGTGCCAGCAGCTTCGGACAGGGGCTCAATGAGCAGTTCTTC. The entire variable domain, with the rest obtained from reference TRBV9 and TRBJ2-1, is as follows: DSGVTQTPKHLITATGQRVTLRCSPRSGDLSVYWYQQSLDQGLQFLIQYYNGEERAKGNILERFSAQQFPDLHSELNLSSLELGDSALYFCASSFGQGLNEQFFGPGTRLTVL.

The chain couples TRBV14 to TRBJ1-1, with 8 bases that match TRBD1. This CDR3 comprises 16 residues. J was trimmed by 0 bases and V by 4 bases; bases with no gene match: 7. The germline V gene encodes CDR1 SGHDN and CDR2 FVKESK. In nucleotides, the CDR3 is TGTGCCAGCAGCCGGACAGGGAGAGGCTTGAACACTGAAGCTTTCTTT. It specifies CASSRTGRGLNTEAFF.

The CDR3 nucleotides read TGTGCCAGCAGCCAAGGAGGGAACACTGAAGCTTTCTTT. It specifies CASSQGGNTEAFF. This sequence joins TRBV4-2 and TRBJ1-1; D is unresolved. Trimming removed 1 base from V and 1 base from J, with 4 bases in between. Germline CDR1 and CDR2: LGHNA and YNFKEQ. The CDR3 is 13 residues long.

The chain has TRBV7-9 and TRBJ1-1, with 7 nucleotides matching TRBD1. Germline CDR1 reads SEHNR; CDR2 reads FQNEAQ (reference sequence). The CDR3 totals 11 residues. The trim removed 11 bases at V and 4 bases at J, leaving 4 bases unmatched. CDR3 in DNA: TGTGCCGGGACAGCGACCACTGAAGCTTTCTTT. Amino acids: CAGTATTEAFF.

The gene calls are TRBV7-2 and TRBJ1-1, with D possibly matching TRBD1 (6 bases). The CDR3 runs to 14 residues. The germline V and J ends were trimmed by 3 bases and 1 base, with 9 bases remaining between them. In germline, CDR1 is SGHTA, CDR2 FQGNSA. CDR3 in amino acids: CASSFRTANTEAFF. In nucleotides, the CDR3 is TGTGCCAGCAGCTTCCGGACAGCGAACACTGAAGCTTTCTTT.